The 4 T cell receptor beta chains presented below share a single source sample, sequenced in a study of CD8+ T cells in alopecia areata. This sample's treatment: oral pan-JAK inhibitor, 5-10 mg twice daily. As the sequencing template, cDNA was produced by extracting RNA and reverse transcribing it. The protocol was immunoSEQ multiplex PCR, while the TCRdb copy is restricted to in-frame clones and leaves out a portion. The data show about 200,000 clones, around two fifths seen once. This sample comprised CD4+ T cells sorted from blood, obtained at roughly week 30, from a patient treated with tofacitinib. The receptor source for this set is a human donor with alopecia areata.

This clone was found a few times. The CDR3 spells CASSWLNRAGEAFF. CDR3 DNA sequence: TGCGCCAGCAGCTGGCTAAACAGGGCCGGCGAAGCTTTCTTT. The rearrangement uses TRBV5-1 and TRBJ1-1, with D perhaps TRBD1 (6 bases). The V end was cut by 3 bases, the J end by 8 bases, with 17 bases between. CDR1 is SGHRS and CDR2 is YFSETQ in the germline V gene. CDR3 size: 14 residues.

For this clone: Other DNA sequences in the same sample also yield this CDR3. The chain recombines TRBV6-5 with TRBJ2-3, with unresolved D. V shed 7 bases and J shed 0 bases, with 5 bases lying between them. Germline assignment: CDR1 MNHEY and CDR2 SVGAGI. The CDR3 has 12 amino acids. The CDR3 reads CASTGSTDTQYF. The CDR3 DNA is TGTGCCAGCACTGGGAGCACAGATACGCAGTATTTT.

CDR3 sequence (DNA): TGTGCCAGCAGCTTACGCCGGGACAATGAGCAGTTCTTC. As protein: CASSLRRDNEQFF. The chain recombines TRBV11-2 with TRBJ2-1; no definite D call. The CDR3 consists of 13 residues. Deletions cut 2 bases from V and 5 bases from J, with 7 bases between. The germline gives CDR1 SGHAT, CDR2 FQNNGV.

The rearrangement links TRBV5-1 to TRBJ2-1; 7 bases are a match to TRBD2. Germline CDR1 SGHRS, CDR2 YFSETQ. The CDR3 covers 14 residues. J gave up 8 bases and V 0 bases, and 5 bases lay outside the gene matches. The chain's CDR3 is CASSLGAGADEQFF. CDR3 DNA: TGCGCCAGCAGCTTGGGCGCGGGAGCTGATGAGCAGTTCTTC.